Following are 32 T cell receptor beta chains from one sample sequenced in a study of blood T cell repertoires in COVID-19. Libraries were prepared by immunoSEQ multiplex PCR; TCRdb keeps only in-frame clonotypes and omits some of them. There are roughly 100,000 clones in the sample; 82% occur only once, and 15% lies in the top ten. Input material: peripheral blood. All receptors come from an elderly woman with acute or convalescent COVID-19.

The chain couples TRBV27 to TRBJ1-3; D gene ambiguous. The length of the CDR3 is 15 residues. Trimming took 0 bases from V and 2 from J, leaving 8 bases between them. CDR1 is MNHEY and CDR2 is SMNVEV in the germline V gene (reference sequence). In DNA, the CDR3 is TGTGCCAGCAGTTTATCGCTATACCCTGGAAACACCATATATTTT. As protein: CASSLSLYPGNTIYF.

The chain recombines TRBV5-1 with TRBJ1-2, with D possibly TRBD1 on 6 matching bases. The CDR3 is 12 amino acids. Germline V gives CDR1 SGHRS, CDR2 YFSETQ. Trimming took off 7 bases at V and 3 bases at J, with 10 bases between the two ends. CDR3 sequence: CASSRTDYGYTF. CDR3 DNA: TGCGCCAGCTCCCGGACAGACTATGGCTACACCTTC. Supplemented by reference TRBV5-1 and TRBJ1-2, the full variable domain reads KAGVTQTPRYLIKTRGQQVTLSCSPISGHRSVSWYQQTPGQGLQFLFEYFSETQRNKGNFPGRFSGRQFSNSRSEMNVSTLELGDSALYLCASSRTDYGYTFGSGTRLTVV.

The rearrangement uses TRBV19 and TRBJ2-1, with 12 bases that match TRBD2. V lost 5 bases and J lost 6; bases outside the gene matches: 14. CDR1 and CDR2 from the germline V gene are LNHDA and SQIVND (reference sequence). The CDR3 extends over 18 amino acids. The CDR3 here is CASSLSPLTSGSLNEQFF. CDR3 nucleotide sequence: TGTGCCAGTAGTCTTTCTCCCCTGACTAGCGGGAGCCTCAATGAGCAGTTCTTC. The full variable domain, completed using reference TRBV19 and TRBJ2-1, is DGGITQSPKYLFRKEGQNVTLSCEQNLNHDAMYWYRQDPGQGLRLIYYSQIVNDFQKGDIAEGYSVSREKKESFPLTVTSAQKNPTAFYLCASSLSPLTSGSLNEQFFGPGTRLTVL.

The table lists this clone with a few counts. J is TRBJ1-1 and V is TRBV7-2; D remains unclear. Trimming pared 1 base from V and 8 bases from J, leaving 14 bases between. This CDR3 region has 14 residues. The germline gives CDR1 SGHTA, CDR2 FQGNSA. The CDR3 reads CASSLGSRTEEAFF. Written as DNA, the CDR3 is TGTGCCAGCAGCTTAGGATCCCGTACTGAGGAAGCTTTCTTT. The full variable domain, in which reference TRBV7-2 and TRBJ1-1 provide the parts outside the CDR3, is GAGVSQSPSNKVTEKGKDVELRCDPISGHTALYWYRQSLGQGLEFLIYFQGNSAPDKSGLPSDRFSAERTGGSVSTLTIQRTQQEDSAVYLCASSLGSRTEEAFFGQGTRLTVV.

This chain uses TRBV5-4 with TRBJ1-2; TRBD1 agrees at 8 bases. The CDR3 covers 15 residues. The trim removed 1 base at V and 4 bases at J, leaving 6 bases unmatched. Germline V CDR1 and CDR2: SGHNT, YYREEE (reference sequence). CDR3 region: CASSLWGQVTYGYTF. CDR3 DNA sequence: TGTGCCAGCAGCTTGTGGGGACAGGTTACCTATGGCTACACCTTC. The variable domain in full, with the rest retrieved from reference TRBV5-4 and TRBJ1-2, is ETGVTQSPTHLIKTRGQQVTLRCSSQSGHNTVSWYQQALGQGPQFIFQYYREEENGRGNFPPRFSGLQFPNYSSELNVNALELDDSALYLCASSLWGQVTYGYTFGSGTRLTVV.

The chain uses TRBV3-1 (or the pseudogene TRBV3-2) and TRBJ2-1; 7 positions agree with TRBD2. J gave up 6 bases and V 2 bases, and 7 bases lay outside the gene matches. The CDR3 is 15 residues long. Germline V gives CDR1 LGHDT, CDR2 YNNKEL (reference sequence). This CDR3 is CASSQRGLVRNEQFF. The CDR3 coding sequence is TGTGCCAGCAGCCAACGTGGACTAGTCCGCAATGAGCAGTTCTTC.

This clone was picked up one time. The CDR3 bases are TGTGCCAGCAGTGCGGGCAGTTCACGCGGGGAGACCCAGTACTTC. Translation: CASSAGSSRGETQYF. The chain joins TRBV2 to TRBJ2-5; D is perhaps TRBD2 (5 bases). V was trimmed by 4 bases and J by 5 bases, leaving 17 bases between them. The CDR3 sequence is 15 residues long. Germline V gene lookup returns CDR1 SNHLY and CDR2 FYNNEI. Complete variable domain (other parts from reference TRBV2 and TRBJ2-5): EPEVTQTPSHQVTQMGQEVILRCVPISNHLYFYWYRQILGQKVEFLVSFYNNEISEKSEIFDDQFSVERPDGSNFTLKIRSTKLEDSAMYFCASSAGSSRGETQYFGPGTRLLVL.

The rearrangement uses TRBV3-1 (or the pseudogene TRBV3-2) and TRBJ1-2; possible D gene TRBD1, 6 bases. This CDR3 has 14 residues. V shed 3 bases and J shed 0 bases, with 8 bases lying between them. From germline, CDR1 is LGHDT and CDR2 YNNKEL (reference sequence). CDR3 region: CASSQDRSNYGYTF. Written as DNA, the CDR3 is TGTGCCAGCAGCCAGGACAGATCTAACTATGGCTACACCTTC.

The chain is built from TRBV6-5 and TRBJ2-3; 7 bases are a match to TRBD2. This CDR3 region has 14 residues. CDR1 and CDR2 (germline): MNHEY, SVGAGI. After removal of 6 bases from V and 2 bases from J, the junction contained 5 bases not matched to a gene. In DNA form, the CDR3 reads TGTGCCAGCAGCTCCGGGACTAACACAGATACGCAGTATTTT. It encodes CASSSGTNTDTQYF.

The genes are TRBV27 and TRBJ2-1, with 8 bases matching TRBD2. The CDR3 extends over 15 amino acids. V was pared by 5 bases and J by 10 bases, with 13 bases of the junction left unmatched. From germline, CDR1 is MNHEY and CDR2 SMNVEV (reference sequence). The CDR3 protein is CASSLSGSGSNEQFF. CDR3 bases: TGTGCCAGCAGTCTGAGCGGAAGCGGGAGTAACGAGCAGTTCTTC.

The V call is TRBV30, the J call TRBJ2-5; 9 bases fit TRBD2. Trimming cost V 1 base and J 2 bases; bases outside gene matches: 11. There are 17 residues in the CDR3. Germline lookup yields CDR1 GTSNPN and CDR2 SVGIG (reference sequence). DNA of the CDR3: TGTGCCTGGAGTGGTTGGGTTAGCGGGAGTGAACAAGAGACCCAGTACTTC. It is translated as CAWSGWVSGSEQETQYF.

The chain recombines TRBV5-6 with TRBJ1-2, with TRBD1 matching over 10 bases. Germline trimming cut 2 bases from V and 3 bases from J; bases unmatched to any gene: 1. CDR1 and CDR2 (germline): SGHDT, YYEEEE. This CDR3 is built from 14 residues. The CDR3: CASSFGQGDYGYTF. In nucleotides, the CDR3 is TGTGCCAGCAGCTTTGGACAGGGGGACTATGGCTACACCTTC.

This clone was seen only a few times. This rearrangement joins TRBV10-1 to TRBJ2-7; 7 bases map to TRBD1. The CDR3 is made up of 13 amino acids. Germline CDR1 reads WNHNN; CDR2 reads SYGVQD (reference sequence). With V trimmed by 2 bases and J by 3 bases, 1 base remained unmatched. CDR3 in DNA: TGCGCCAGCAGTGAGGGGACAGACTACGAGCAGTACTTC. It specifies CASSEGTDYEQYF.

This sequence joins TRBV5-1 and TRBJ1-3, with D tentatively TRBD1 (6 bases). CDR1 and CDR2 from the germline V gene are SGHRS and YFSETQ. The CDR3 runs 14 residues. V lost 4 bases, J lost 4 bases, and 12 bases lay in between. The CDR3 loop reads CASSGNRDGNTIYF. The CDR3 DNA reads TGCGCCAGCAGCGGGAACAGGGACGGAAACACCATATATTTT.

Only one count was recorded for this clone. The chain is built from TRBV18 and TRBJ1-1; tentative D call: TRBD1 (5 bases). Trimming removed 3 bases from V and 5 bases from J, with 10 bases in between. Germline CDR1 and CDR2: KGHSH and LQKENI. This CDR3 has 13 residues. CDR3 nucleotides: TGTGCCAGCTCACCCCAGGGTCGGACTGAAGCTTTCTTT. Amino acid sequence: CASSPQGRTEAFF.

The genes are TRBV24-1 and TRBJ2-1; the match to TRBD1 covers 9 bases. The J segment lost 8 bases and the V segment lost 4 bases, leaving 5 bases of the junction unmatched. Germline V lookup: CDR1 KGHDR, CDR2 SFDVKD. This CDR3 contains 14 residues. The CDR3 bases are TGTGCCACCAGTGACCCAACAGGGGGCGATGAGCAGTTCTTC. Its translation is CATSDPTGGDEQFF.

This chain uses TRBV27 with TRBJ2-7, with 8 bases identical to TRBD2. Germline CDR1 is MNHEY and CDR2 is SMNVEV (reference sequence). The J segment lost 4 bases and the V segment lost 5 bases, leaving 13 bases of the junction unmatched. The CDR3 extends over 16 amino acids. CDR3: CASSARGGLYGYEQYF. The DNA for the CDR3 is TGTGCCAGCAGTGCACGGGGGGGCCTGTATGGATACGAGCAGTACTTC.

The gene calls are TRBV6-5 and TRBJ2-1, with D possibly TRBD2 on 6 matching bases. This CDR3 spans 13 amino acids. Germline CDR1 and CDR2: MNHEY and SVGAGI. V dropped 6 bases and J dropped 5 bases, with 11 bases sitting between them. In nucleotides, the CDR3 is TGTGCCAGCAGCGGGGACTTTCACAATGAGCAGTTCTTC. Its translation is CASSGDFHNEQFF.

This sequence joins TRBV19 and TRBJ2-3; 9 positions match TRBD1. This CDR3 region has 16 residues. With 4 bases clipped from V and 3 bases from J, the junction kept 8 bases outside the gene matches. Per germline, CDR1 LNHDA and CDR2 SQIVND (reference sequence). The CDR3 nucleotides read TGTGCCAGTAGTACTGACCGGGACAGGGTAACAGATACGCAGTATTTT. This codes for CASSTDRDRVTDTQYF.

The J gene is TRBJ2-5, the V gene TRBV5-1; 9 positions agree with TRBD1. Germline CDR1 is SGHRS and CDR2 is YFSETQ. This CDR3 is 14 amino acids long. Trimming at V came to 4 bases and at J to 5 bases, leaving 6 bases not matched to a gene. CDR3 nucleotides: TGCGCCAGCAGCATCGGACAGGGGATGGAGACCCAGTACTTC. Encoded protein: CASSIGQGMETQYF.

This clone has only a few counts. The genes are TRBV10-1 and TRBJ2-1, with 9 positions matching TRBD2. The CDR3 has 15 residues. Germline values: CDR1 WNHNN, CDR2 SYGVQD (reference sequence). The V gene end was trimmed by 6 bases and the J gene end by 0 bases; junction bases not matched to a gene: 3. The CDR3 loop reads CASSISGSSYNEQFF. In nucleotides, the CDR3 is TGCGCCAGCAGCATTAGCGGGAGCTCCTACAATGAGCAGTTCTTC.

The chain links TRBV5-7 to TRBJ2-7; TRBD2 agrees at 14 bases. TRBV5-7 is designated an ORF whose function remains uncertain. The V gene end was trimmed by 4 bases and the J gene end by 2 bases; junction bases not matched to a gene: 2. The CDR3 covers 15 residues. CDR3 sequence: CASSLGLAGAYEQYV. CDR3 DNA sequence: TGTGCCAGCAGCCTGGGACTAGCGGGGGCCTACGAGCAGTACGTC.

The gene calls are TRBV5-1 and TRBJ2-5; D not certain. CDR3 length equals 13 residues. Germline lookup yields CDR1 SGHRS and CDR2 YFSETQ. V lost 3 bases, J lost 6 bases, and 12 bases lay in between. CDR3 nucleotides: TGCGCCAGCAGCTCTCCGACACTGCAGACCCAGTACTTC. Translated, it gives CASSSPTLQTQYF.

This clone was seen only a few times. The V gene is TRBV5-1, the J gene TRBJ2-3, with TRBD2 matching over 11 bases. V trimming: 2 bases; J trimming: 2 bases; junction bases outside the gene matches: 4. Germline values: CDR1 SGHRS, CDR2 YFSETQ. This CDR3 contains 16 residues. The CDR3 region is CASSFGTSGYTDTQYF. Here the CDR3 DNA reads TGCGCCAGCAGCTTCGGGACTAGCGGATACACAGATACGCAGTATTTT.

V usage is TRBV11-2 and J usage is TRBJ2-3, with D tentatively TRBD2 (6 bases). Germline assignment: CDR1 SGHAT and CDR2 FQNNGV. V was shortened by 1 base and J by 4 bases, with 15 bases between the two germline ends. The CDR3 runs to 16 residues. CDR3 sequence: CASSLGLIGSADTQYF. DNA of the CDR3: TGTGCCAGCAGCTTAGGTCTGATCGGGAGCGCAGATACGCAGTATTTT.

The chain carries TRBV11-2 and TRBJ1-4; D is ambiguous. This CDR3 spans 13 amino acids. V was pared by 0 bases and J by 6 bases, with 5 bases between. The germline V gene encodes CDR1 SGHAT and CDR2 FQNNGV. CDR3 region: CASSLDGDEKLFF. In nucleotides, the CDR3 is TGTGCCAGCAGCTTAGACGGAGATGAAAAACTGTTTTTT. Based on the CDR3 plus reference TRBV11-2 and TRBJ1-4, the full variable domain is EAGVAQSPRYKIIEKRQSVAFWCNPISGHATLYWYQQILGQGPKLLIQFQNNGVVDDSQLPKDRFSAERLKGVDSTLKIQPAKLEDSAVYLCASSLDGDEKLFFGSGTQLSVL.

The rearrangement links TRBV24-1 to TRBJ2-1, with TRBD1 matching over 10 bases. The CDR3 length is 16 residues. Germline values: CDR1 KGHDR, CDR2 SFDVKD. J gave up 9 bases and V 4 bases, and 11 bases lay outside the gene matches. The CDR3 coding sequence is TGTGCCACCAGTGACGCCGGGACAGGGGACAGCGGTGAGCAGTTCTTC. Amino acids: CATSDAGTGDSGEQFF.

The genes are TRBV5-4 and TRBJ1-4; TRBD1 matches 7 bases. Unmatched junction bases numbered 3, after V lost 2 bases and J lost 5 bases. Germline V gives CDR1 SGHNT, CDR2 YYREEE (reference sequence). The CDR3 totals 14 residues. The CDR3 DNA is TGTGCCAGCAGCTTCGGACAGGAAAATGAAAAACTGTTTTTT. Amino acid sequence: CASSFGQENEKLFF.

The J gene is TRBJ2-1, the V gene TRBV14; 7 positions agree with TRBD2. Germline V gives CDR1 SGHDN, CDR2 FVKESK. The CDR3 runs to 15 residues. The V and J ends lost 4 bases and 2 bases, in that order; junction bases with no gene match: 5. CDR3 amino acids: CASSPSGTTYNEQFF. The DNA of the CDR3 is TGTGCCAGCAGCCCATCCGGGACTACCTACAATGAGCAGTTCTTC.

This clone was counted a single time. The chain is built from TRBV28 and TRBJ1-5, with 7 bases that match TRBD1. V dropped 5 bases and J dropped 5; count of bases not matched to a gene: 6. The CDR3 covers 14 residues. Germline V CDR1 and CDR2: MDHEN, SYDVKM. The CDR3 is CASSPNRGDQPQHF. In DNA, the CDR3 is TGTGCCAGCAGTCCGAACAGGGGCGATCAGCCCCAGCATTTT.

This sequence joins TRBV4-1 and TRBJ2-7; D is uncertain. The CDR3 runs 14 residues. Trimming removed 0 bases at V and 3 bases at J, with 9 bases between. From germline, CDR1 is MGHRA and CDR2 YSYEKL. DNA of the CDR3: TGCGCCAGCAGCCAAGAATATTTCGGCTACGAGCAGTACTTC. This sequence encodes CASSQEYFGYEQYF.

This chain uses TRBV4-1 with TRBJ1-6; possible D gene TRBD1, 6 bases. There are 17 residues in the CDR3. Trimming removed 0 bases from V and 7 bases from J, with 16 bases in between. Germline V gene lookup returns CDR1 MGHRA and CDR2 YSYEKL. The CDR3 region has the DNA TGCGCCAGCAGCCAAGACCCGGTGGGACATCAAAATTCACCCCTCCACTTT. Its translation is CASSQDPVGHQNSPLHF.